The TCR beta chain under discussion was sequenced for a study of blood T cell repertoires in COVID-19. Study-level information: Nucleic acid was either cDNA or gDNA, and it came from T cells, B-cell-depleted T cells, or PBMCs.

Participants came from about 23 US areas, aged about 18 to 95 years. Participant-reported clinical history was the basis for cohort assignment. All recovered Cohort 3 donors got two negative PCRs, got clearance, or saw symptom resolution. TCRdb's table, derived via immunoSEQ multiplex PCR, lists solely in-frame clones and lacks some. Found here are around 170,000 clones, about 82% of them singletons; the top ten hold roughly 9.1%. With V trimmed by 4 bases and J by 7 bases, 7 bases remained unmatched. Germline CDR1 SGDLS, CDR2 YYNGEE. The CDR3 runs 14 residues. The source is a woman between 25 and 40 years old who had recovered from COVID-19. The specimen sequenced was PBMCs or T cells enriched from blood (not recorded which). The J gene is TRBJ2-1, the V gene TRBV9; 8 positions agree with TRBD1. The CDR3 reads CASSPTGVLNEQFF. The CDR3, as DNA: TGTGCCAGCAGCCCGACAGGGGTCCTTAATGAGCAGTTCTTC. Combining the CDR3 with reference TRBV9 and TRBJ2-1 gives the whole variable domain DSGVTQTPKHLITATGQRVTLRCSPRSGDLSVYWYQQSLDQGLQFLIQYYNGEERAKGNILERFSAQQFPDLHSELNLSSLELGDSALYFCASSPTGVLNEQFFGPGTRLTVL.